This entry lists 22 T cell receptor beta chains sequenced from one sample in a study of vaccination effects on CD4 cells after COVID-19. ViraFEST assay sequencing came after antigen-specific CD4+ T cells were expanded with viral peptide pools. Isolating CD4+ T cells followed less than 11 days of culture. The vaccine recipients had no prior SARS-CoV-2 infection, with negative nucleocapsid antibodies. No antigen has been identified for these receptors. Sequencing used immunoSEQ multiplex PCR; TCRdb keeps in-frame clones, though not all of them. Of about 27,000 clones detected, 72% appear once; the ten largest clones hold under 12%. The material was CD4+ T cells from PBMCs cultured with SARS-CoV-2 spike peptides, obtained before COVID-19 vaccination. These receptors all stem from a human donor who received a COVID-19 vaccine.

This chain connects TRBV6-5 to TRBJ1-3; D remains unclear. This CDR3 region has 15 residues. V lost 5 bases and J 1 base, leaving 12 bases between the germline ends. Germline CDR1 reads MNHEY; CDR2 reads SVGAGI. The chain's CDR3 is CASSPPAGSGNTIYF. The CDR3 DNA sequence: TGTGCCAGCAGTCCACCCGCCGGGTCTGGAAACACCATATATTTT.

V is TRBV6-1 and J is TRBJ2-5, with 9 bases fitting TRBD1. CDR1 MNHNS and CDR2 SASEGT come from the germline V gene. V lost 4 bases and J lost 6; bases outside the gene matches: 12. The CDR3 contains 16 residues. The CDR3 region has the DNA TGTGCCAGCAGTGTAGCGACCGGGACAGGGAGGAAGACCCAGTACTTC. Translation gives CASSVATGTGRKTQYF.

This chain uses TRBV27 with TRBJ2-5; D is perhaps TRBD1 or TRBD2 (6 bases each). Trimming left V 3 bases short and J 4 bases short, with 12 bases between. The germline V gene encodes CDR1 MNHEY and CDR2 SMNVEV (reference sequence). This CDR3 spans 14 amino acids. CDR3 amino acids: CASSFGGVGETQYF. The DNA for the CDR3 is TGTGCCAGCAGTTTCGGGGGCGTGGGAGAGACCCAGTACTTC.

This clone was picked up a small number of times. This chain links TRBV5-6 with TRBJ1-5, with D perhaps matching TRBD1 (6 bases). CDR3 length: 17 amino acids. Per germline, CDR1 SGHDT and CDR2 YYEEEE. Trimming removed 0 bases at V and 7 bases at J, with 20 bases between. The CDR3 sequence is CASSLAGSTGPGQPQHF. The CDR3 DNA reads TGTGCCAGCAGCTTGGCAGGATCCACAGGGCCTGGGCAGCCCCAGCATTTT.

The chain combines TRBV6-1 with TRBJ2-1, with 9 bases aligning to TRBD2. CDR3 length equals 17 residues. The germline V gene encodes CDR1 MNHNS and CDR2 SASEGT. After removal of 2 bases from V and 2 bases from J, the junction contained 7 bases not matched to a gene. The DNA of the CDR3 is TGTGCCAGCAGTGAATCGGGACTAGCCGCCCCCTACAATGAGCAGTTCTTC. As protein: CASSESGLAAPYNEQFF.

The chain uses TRBV7-9 and TRBJ1-2; 7 bases match TRBD1. The CDR3 covers 15 residues. Germline lookup yields CDR1 SEHNR and CDR2 FQNEAQ (reference sequence). After removal of 1 base from V and 4 bases from J, the junction contained 6 bases not matched to a gene. As DNA, the CDR3 is TGTGCCAGCAGCTTAGATGAGGGGGCGGGCTATGGCTACACCTTC. Translated: CASSLDEGAGYGYTF.

The V call is TRBV9, the J call TRBJ2-5, with D perhaps TRBD2 (6 bases). In germline, CDR1 is SGDLS, CDR2 YYNGEE. Between the trimmed V and J ends, which lost 0 bases and 1 base, there was a span of 10 bases. This CDR3 spans 15 amino acids. CDR3 nucleotides: TGTGCCAGCAGCGTAGGCGGAGGGCCCCAAGAGACCCAGTACTTC. Encoded protein: CASSVGGGPQETQYF.

This clone showed up just once. This rearrangement joins TRBV10-2 to TRBJ2-2, with TRBD2 matching 10 bases. The V segment lost 2 bases and the J segment 5 bases; nucleotides outside the gene matches: 8. Germline assignment: CDR1 WSHSY and CDR2 SAAADI. The CDR3 contains 17 residues. The CDR3 sequence is CASSEASGRVRTGELFF. CDR3 nucleotides: TGCGCCAGCAGTGAGGCGAGCGGGAGGGTGAGGACCGGGGAGCTGTTTTTT.

V usage is TRBV5-1 and J usage is TRBJ1-4; weak D call: TRBD1 (6 bases). With 0 bases removed from V and 13 bases from J, the gap between germline ends came to 16 bases. Germline CDR1 reads SGHRS; CDR2 reads YFSETQ. This CDR3 is 14 amino acids long. CDR3 sequence: CASSLVEGGGRLFF. The CDR3, as DNA: TGCGCCAGCAGCTTGGTTGAGGGCGGGGGCAGACTGTTTTTT.

This clone was seen a few times. Written as DNA, the CDR3 is TGCGCCAGCAGCTTTCGACTAGCGGGAGGTACAGATACGCAGTATTTT. Protein: CASSFRLAGGTDTQYF. The chain carries TRBV5-1 and TRBJ2-3, with TRBD2 identical over 13 bases. The CDR3 is made up of 16 amino acids. V dropped 2 bases and J dropped 3; count of bases not matched to a gene: 3. The germline V gene encodes CDR1 SGHRS and CDR2 YFSETQ.

In DNA form, the CDR3 reads TGTGCCAGTAGTATATTTGGACAGGGTTATGATGAGCAGTTCTTC. Its translation is CASSIFGQGYDEQFF. This sequence joins TRBV19 and TRBJ2-1; 8 bases are a match to TRBD1. This CDR3 region has 15 residues. Looked up from germline, CDR1 is LNHDA and CDR2 is SQIVND (reference sequence). Trimming at V came to 2 bases and at J to 8 bases, leaving 8 bases not matched to a gene.

V is TRBV18 and J is TRBJ2-5, with D hard to call. With 6 bases removed from V and 5 bases from J, the gap between germline ends came to 13 bases. Looked up from germline, CDR1 is KGHSH and CDR2 is LQKENI. The CDR3 has 13 residues. The CDR3 loop reads CASSLTARETQYF. The DNA of the CDR3 is TGTGCCAGCTCCCTGACGGCCAGGGAGACCCAGTACTTC.

The rearrangement uses TRBV7-8 and TRBJ1-5; D call uncertain. V lost 3 bases and J lost 5, with 11 bases in between. The V gene's germline CDR1 is SGHVS and CDR2 FQNEAQ. This CDR3 spans 14 amino acids. DNA of the CDR3: TGTGCCAGCAGCTTGGACTACCTCCATCAGCCCCAGCATTTT. Protein: CASSLDYLHQPQHF.

V gene TRBV20-1 combines with J gene TRBJ1-5, with D unresolved. CDR3 size: 13 residues. Germline V CDR1 and CDR2: DFQATT, SNEGSKA (reference sequence). Trimming removed 3 bases at V and 3 bases at J, with 9 bases between. The CDR3 nucleotides read TGCAGTGCTAGTTTTACAGTCAATCAGCCCCAGCATTTT. It specifies CSASFTVNQPQHF.

The genes are TRBV5-6 and TRBJ2-7; D is uncertain. This CDR3 region has 11 residues. V was trimmed by 0 bases and J by 5 bases, leaving 3 bases between them. Germline V CDR1 and CDR2: SGHDT, YYEEEE. The CDR3 nucleotides read TGTGCCAGCAGCTTGGCACACGAGCAGTACTTC. This translates into CASSLAHEQYF.

The gene calls are TRBV18 and TRBJ2-3; 12 bases align to TRBD2. CDR1 and CDR2 (germline): KGHSH, LQKENI. This CDR3 has 14 residues. The ends lost 2 bases at V and 6 bases at J; junction bases unmatched: 0. The CDR3 DNA sequence: TGTGCCAGCTCACCAACTAGCGGGGGGGATACGCAGTATTTT. Amino acid sequence: CASSPTSGGDTQYF.

The CDR3 sequence is CSVDWRDTGELFF. CDR3 sequence (DNA): TGCAGCGTTGACTGGCGGGACACCGGGGAGCTGTTTTTT. This chain connects TRBV29-1 to TRBJ2-2; D possibly corresponds to TRBD2 (5 bases). V shed 3 bases and J shed 3 bases, with 8 bases lying between them. The CDR3 is 13 residues long. Germline assignment: CDR1 SQVTM and CDR2 ANQGSEA.

Only a few counts were recorded for this clone. The chain carries TRBV3-1 (or the pseudogene TRBV3-2) and TRBJ2-1; 8 bases fit TRBD2. J was trimmed by 1 base and V by 3 bases; bases with no gene match: 8. The length of the CDR3 is 17 residues. Germline values: CDR1 LGHDT, CDR2 YNNKEL (reference sequence). In DNA form, the CDR3 reads TGTGCCAGCAGCCAGGAGCGGGGGTTTGGGTCCTACAATGAGCAGTTCTTC. Translation gives CASSQERGFGSYNEQFF.

This chain links TRBV6-5 with TRBJ1-1, with D possibly matching TRBD1 (6 bases). Per the germline V gene, CDR1 is MNHEY and CDR2 is SVGAGI. The V gene lost 0 bases and the J gene lost 5 bases, with 13 bases spanning the gap. The CDR3 runs to 15 residues. CDR3 sequence: CASSYSYGGGTEAFF. CDR3 DNA sequence: TGTGCCAGCAGTTACTCGTACGGAGGGGGGACTGAAGCTTTCTTT.

CDR3 region: CASSLSQMNEQFF. The CDR3 nucleotides are TGTGCCAGCAGCTTAAGCCAGATGAATGAGCAGTTCTTC. The V call is TRBV7-9, the J call TRBJ2-1; no clear D. Germline loops: CDR1 SEHNR, CDR2 FQNEAQ (reference sequence). Trimming removed 2 bases at V and 7 bases at J, with 9 bases between. CDR3 length equals 13 residues.

This rearrangement joins TRBV7-8 to TRBJ2-4; TRBD2 might be the D (6 bases). Trimming took 2 bases from V and 6 from J, leaving 23 bases between them. The germline CDR1 and CDR2 sequences are SGHVS and FQNEAQ. The CDR3 length is 18 residues. The CDR3 here is CASSLPIEGLEGRNIQYF. Written as DNA, the CDR3 is TGTGCCAGCAGCTTACCTATCGAGGGACTGGAGGGGAGAAACATTCAGTACTTC.

V is TRBV5-1 and J is TRBJ2-2, with D perhaps TRBD1 (5 bases). Trimming pared 1 base from V and 0 bases from J, leaving 10 bases between. The CDR3 has 16 amino acids. In germline, CDR1 is SGHRS, CDR2 YFSETQ. The CDR3 coding sequence is TGCGCCAGCAGCTTGATTGGCAGGGCGAACACCGGGGAGCTGTTTTTT. It translates to CASSLIGRANTGELFF.